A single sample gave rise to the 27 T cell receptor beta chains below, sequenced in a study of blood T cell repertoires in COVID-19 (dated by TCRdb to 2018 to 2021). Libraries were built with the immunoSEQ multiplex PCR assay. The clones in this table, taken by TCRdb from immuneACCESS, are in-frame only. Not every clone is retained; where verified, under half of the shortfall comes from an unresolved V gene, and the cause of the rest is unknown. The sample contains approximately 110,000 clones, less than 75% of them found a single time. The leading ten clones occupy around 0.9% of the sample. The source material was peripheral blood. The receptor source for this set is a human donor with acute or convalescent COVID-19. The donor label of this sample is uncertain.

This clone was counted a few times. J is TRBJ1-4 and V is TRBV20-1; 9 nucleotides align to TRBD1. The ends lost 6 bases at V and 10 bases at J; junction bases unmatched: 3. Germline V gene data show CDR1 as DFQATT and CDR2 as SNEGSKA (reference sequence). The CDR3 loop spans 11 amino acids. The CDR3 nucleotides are TGCAGTGCCAAGGACAGGGGAAAACTGTTTTTT. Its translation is CSAKDRGKLFF.

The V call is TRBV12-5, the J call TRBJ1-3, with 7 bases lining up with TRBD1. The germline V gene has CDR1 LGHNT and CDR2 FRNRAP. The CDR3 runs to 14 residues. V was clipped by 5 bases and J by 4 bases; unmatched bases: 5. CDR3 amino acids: CASGNRQGGNTIYF. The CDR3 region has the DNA TGTGCTAGTGGTAACCGACAGGGAGGAAACACCATATATTTT.

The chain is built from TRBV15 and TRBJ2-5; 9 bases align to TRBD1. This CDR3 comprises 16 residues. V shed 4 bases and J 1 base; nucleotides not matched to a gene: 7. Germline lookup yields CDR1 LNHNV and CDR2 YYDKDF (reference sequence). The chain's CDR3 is CATSTSDRGGQETQYF. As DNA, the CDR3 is TGTGCCACCAGCACCTCGGACAGGGGTGGCCAAGAGACCCAGTACTTC. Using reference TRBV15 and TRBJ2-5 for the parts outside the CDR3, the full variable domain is DAMVIQNPRYQVTQFGKPVTLSCSQTLNHNVMYWYQQKSSQAPKLLFHYYDKDFNNEADTPDNFQSRRPNTSFCFLDIRSPGLGDTAMYLCATSTSDRGGQETQYFGPGTRLLVL.

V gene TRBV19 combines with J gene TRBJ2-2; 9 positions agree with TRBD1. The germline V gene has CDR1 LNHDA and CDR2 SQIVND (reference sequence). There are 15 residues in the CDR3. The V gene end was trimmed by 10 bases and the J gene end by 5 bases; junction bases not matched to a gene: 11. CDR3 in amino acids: CATKGYRGRTGELFF. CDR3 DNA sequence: TGTGCCACCAAGGGGTACAGGGGGCGGACCGGGGAGCTGTTTTTT.

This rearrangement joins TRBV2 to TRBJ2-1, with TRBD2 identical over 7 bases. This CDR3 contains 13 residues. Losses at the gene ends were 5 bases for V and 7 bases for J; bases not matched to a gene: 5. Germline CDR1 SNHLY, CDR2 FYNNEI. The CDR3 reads CASSRTRSNEQFF. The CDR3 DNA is TGTGCCAGCAGTCGGACTAGATCGAATGAGCAGTTCTTC. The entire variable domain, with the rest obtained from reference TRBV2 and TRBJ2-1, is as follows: EPEVTQTPSHQVTQMGQEVILRCVPISNHLYFYWYRQILGQKVEFLVSFYNNEISEKSEIFDDQFSVERPDGSNFTLKIRSTKLEDSAMYFCASSRTRSNEQFFGPGTRLTVL.

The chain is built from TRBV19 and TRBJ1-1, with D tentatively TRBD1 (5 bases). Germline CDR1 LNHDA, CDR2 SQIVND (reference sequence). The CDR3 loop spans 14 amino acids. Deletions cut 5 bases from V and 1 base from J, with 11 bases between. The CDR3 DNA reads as TGTGCCAGTAGTCGAGACAGCACGAACACTGAAGCTTTCTTT. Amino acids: CASSRDSTNTEAFF.

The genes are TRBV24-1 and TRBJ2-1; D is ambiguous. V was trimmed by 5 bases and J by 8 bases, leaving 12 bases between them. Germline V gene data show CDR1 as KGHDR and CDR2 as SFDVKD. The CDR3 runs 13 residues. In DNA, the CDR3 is TGTGCCACCAGTGCCCCCTCAGGCGATGAGCAGTTCTTC. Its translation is CATSAPSGDEQFF.

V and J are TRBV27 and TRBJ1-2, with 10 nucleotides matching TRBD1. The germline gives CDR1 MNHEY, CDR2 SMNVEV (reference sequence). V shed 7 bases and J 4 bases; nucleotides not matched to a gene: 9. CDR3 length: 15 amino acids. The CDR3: CASKGGQGFSYGYTF. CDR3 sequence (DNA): TGTGCCAGCAAGGGGGGACAGGGGTTTAGCTATGGCTACACCTTC.

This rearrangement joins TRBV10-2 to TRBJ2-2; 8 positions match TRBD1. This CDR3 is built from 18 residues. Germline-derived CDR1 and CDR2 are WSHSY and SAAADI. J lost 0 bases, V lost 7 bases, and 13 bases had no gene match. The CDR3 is CASNDRGWDLANTGELFF. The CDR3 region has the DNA TGCGCCAGCAACGACAGGGGATGGGACTTAGCGAACACCGGGGAGCTGTTTTTT.

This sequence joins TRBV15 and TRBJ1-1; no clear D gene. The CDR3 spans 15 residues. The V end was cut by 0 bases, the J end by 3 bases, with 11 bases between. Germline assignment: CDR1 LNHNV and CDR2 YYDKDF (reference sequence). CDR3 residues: CATSRDRWGDTEAFF. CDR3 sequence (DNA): TGTGCCACCAGCAGAGATCGATGGGGAGACACTGAAGCTTTCTTT.

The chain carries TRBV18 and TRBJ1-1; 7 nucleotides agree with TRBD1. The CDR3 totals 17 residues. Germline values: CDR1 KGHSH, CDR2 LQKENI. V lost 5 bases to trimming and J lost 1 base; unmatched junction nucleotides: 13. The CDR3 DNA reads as TGTGCCAGCTCAGCGCACTCCAAGGGGGCGGCGAACACTGAAGCTTTCTTT. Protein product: CASSAHSKGAANTEAFF.

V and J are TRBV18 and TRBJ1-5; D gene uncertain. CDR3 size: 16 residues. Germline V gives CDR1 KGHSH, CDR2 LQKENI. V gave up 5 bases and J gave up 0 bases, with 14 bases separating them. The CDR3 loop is CASSSISTDSNQPQHF. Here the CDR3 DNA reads TGTGCCAGCTCATCGATCTCCACAGATAGCAATCAGCCCCAGCATTTT.

The CDR3 loop reads CASSSRGVGTDTQYF. CDR3 DNA sequence: TGTGCCAGCAGTTCCCGGGGGGTGGGCACAGATACGCAGTATTTT. The rearrangement uses TRBV6-5 and TRBJ2-3; 7 positions match TRBD2. This CDR3 is built from 15 residues. The junction had 5 bases not matched to a gene; V was cut back by 4 bases and J by 1 base. Germline CDR1 MNHEY, CDR2 SVGAGI.

The CDR3 is CASSQAAGPDQYF. DNA for the CDR3: TGTGCCAGCAGCCAAGCGGCAGGGCCGGACCAGTACTTC. This chain uses TRBV3-1 (or the pseudogene TRBV3-2) with TRBJ2-5; possible D gene TRBD1, 5 bases. Between the trimmed V and J ends, which lost 1 base and 10 bases, there was a span of 13 bases. This CDR3 has 13 residues. Germline loops: CDR1 LGHDT, CDR2 YNNKEL (reference sequence).

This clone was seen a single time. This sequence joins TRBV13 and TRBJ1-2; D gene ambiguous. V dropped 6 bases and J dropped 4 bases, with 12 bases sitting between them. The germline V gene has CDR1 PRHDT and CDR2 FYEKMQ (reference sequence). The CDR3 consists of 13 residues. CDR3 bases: TGTGCCAGCAGGTTCGCAGGTGGCTATGGCTACACCTTC. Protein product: CASRFAGGYGYTF.

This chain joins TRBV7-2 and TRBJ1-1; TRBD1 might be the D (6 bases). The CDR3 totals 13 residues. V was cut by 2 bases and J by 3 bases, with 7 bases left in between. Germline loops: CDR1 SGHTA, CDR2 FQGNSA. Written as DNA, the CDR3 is TGTGCCAGCAGCTTACAGGGGTACACTGAAGCTTTCTTT. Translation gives CASSLQGYTEAFF. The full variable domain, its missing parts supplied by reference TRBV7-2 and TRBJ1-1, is GAGVSQSPSNKVTEKGKDVELRCDPISGHTALYWYRQSLGQGLEFLIYFQGNSAPDKSGLPSDRFSAERTGGSVSTLTIQRTQQEDSAVYLCASSLQGYTEAFFGQGTRLTVV.

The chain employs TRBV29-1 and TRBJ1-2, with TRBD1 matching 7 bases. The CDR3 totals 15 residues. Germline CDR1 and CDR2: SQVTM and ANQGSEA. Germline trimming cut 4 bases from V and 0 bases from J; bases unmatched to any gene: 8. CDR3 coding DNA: TGCAGCGTTGGGTCCTGGGGACAGCCTAACTATGGCTACACCTTC. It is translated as CSVGSWGQPNYGYTF.

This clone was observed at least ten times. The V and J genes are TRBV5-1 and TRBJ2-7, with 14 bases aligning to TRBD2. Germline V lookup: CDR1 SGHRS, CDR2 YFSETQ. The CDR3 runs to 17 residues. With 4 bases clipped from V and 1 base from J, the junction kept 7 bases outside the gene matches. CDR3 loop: CASSVGTSGGRSYEQYF. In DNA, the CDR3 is TGCGCCAGCAGCGTGGGGACTAGCGGGGGTCGGTCCTACGAGCAGTACTTC.

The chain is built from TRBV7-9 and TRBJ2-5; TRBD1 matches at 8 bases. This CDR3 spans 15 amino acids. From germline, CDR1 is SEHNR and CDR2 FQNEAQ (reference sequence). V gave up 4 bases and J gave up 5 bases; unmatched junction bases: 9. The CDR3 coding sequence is TGTGCCAGCAGCTCAACTGACAGGGGTCCCGAGACCCAGTACTTC. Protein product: CASSSTDRGPETQYF.

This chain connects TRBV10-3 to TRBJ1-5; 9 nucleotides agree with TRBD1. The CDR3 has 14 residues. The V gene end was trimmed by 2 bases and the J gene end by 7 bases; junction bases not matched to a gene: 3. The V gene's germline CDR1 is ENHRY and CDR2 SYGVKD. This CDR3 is CAISEGQGHQPQHF. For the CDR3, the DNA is TGTGCCATCAGTGAGGGACAGGGGCACCAGCCCCAGCATTTT.

The CDR3 DNA sequence: TGTGCCAGCAGTCGACGGGTGCGGGGGTTGGACAATGAGCAGTTCTTC. Its protein product is CASSRRVRGLDNEQFF. The V and J genes are TRBV6-6 and TRBJ2-1; 7 positions agree with TRBD2. CDR1 and CDR2 from the germline V gene are MNHNY and SVGAGI (reference sequence). CDR3 length: 16 residues. With 5 bases clipped from V and 5 bases from J, the junction kept 12 bases outside the gene matches.

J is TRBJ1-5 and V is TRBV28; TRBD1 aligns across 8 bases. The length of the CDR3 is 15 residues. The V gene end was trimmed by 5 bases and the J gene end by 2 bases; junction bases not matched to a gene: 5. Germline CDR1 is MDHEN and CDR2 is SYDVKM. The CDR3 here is CASSTPGQGNQPQHF. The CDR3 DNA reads TGTGCCAGCAGTACGCCGGGACAGGGCAATCAGCCCCAGCATTTT.

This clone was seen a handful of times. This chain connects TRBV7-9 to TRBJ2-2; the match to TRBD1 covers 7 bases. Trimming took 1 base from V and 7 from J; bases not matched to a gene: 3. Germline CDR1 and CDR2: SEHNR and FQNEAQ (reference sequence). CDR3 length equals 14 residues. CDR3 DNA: TGTGCCAGCAGCTTAGGACAGGGCAACGGGGAGCTGTTTTTT. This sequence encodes CASSLGQGNGELFF.

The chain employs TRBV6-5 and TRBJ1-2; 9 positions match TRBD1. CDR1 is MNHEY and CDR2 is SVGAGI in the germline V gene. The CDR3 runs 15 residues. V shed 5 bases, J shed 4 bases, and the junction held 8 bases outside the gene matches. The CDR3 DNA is TGTGCCAGCAGTCCCCGGGACAGGGTATCCTATGGCTACACCTTC. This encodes CASSPRDRVSYGYTF.

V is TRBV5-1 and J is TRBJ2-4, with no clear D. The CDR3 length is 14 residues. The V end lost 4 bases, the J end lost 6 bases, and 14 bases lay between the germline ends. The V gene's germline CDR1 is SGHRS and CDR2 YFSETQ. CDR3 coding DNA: TGCGCCAGCAGCCCCTCCTTTGGCGGAAACATTCAGTACTTC. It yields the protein CASSPSFGGNIQYF. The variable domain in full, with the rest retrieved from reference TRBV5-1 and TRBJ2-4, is KAGVTQTPRYLIKTRGQQVTLSCSPISGHRSVSWYQQTPGQGLQFLFEYFSETQRNKGNFPGRFSGRQFSNSRSEMNVSTLELGDSALYLCASSPSFGGNIQYFGAGTRLSVL.

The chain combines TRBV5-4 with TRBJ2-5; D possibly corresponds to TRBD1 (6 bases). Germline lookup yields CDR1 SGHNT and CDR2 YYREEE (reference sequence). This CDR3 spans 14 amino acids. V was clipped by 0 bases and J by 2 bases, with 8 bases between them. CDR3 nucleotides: TGTGCCAGCAGCTTGGGTGGACAGCAAGAGACCCAGTACTTC. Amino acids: CASSLGGQQETQYF.

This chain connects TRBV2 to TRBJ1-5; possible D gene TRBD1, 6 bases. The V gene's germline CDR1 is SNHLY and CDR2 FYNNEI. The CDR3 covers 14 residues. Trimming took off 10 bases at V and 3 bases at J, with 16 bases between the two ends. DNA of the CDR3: TGTGCCACTAAGGGCAGGGGCCCCAATCAGCCCCAGCATTTT. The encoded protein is CATKGRGPNQPQHF. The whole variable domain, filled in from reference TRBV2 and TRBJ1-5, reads EPEVTQTPSHQVTQMGQEVILRCVPISNHLYFYWYRQILGQKVEFLVSFYNNEISEKSEIFDDQFSVERPDGSNFTLKIRSTKLEDSAMYFCATKGRGPNQPQHFGDGTRLSIL.